The 27 T cell receptor beta chains reported below all come from one sample, sequenced in a study of control samples from healthy donors and cancer patients. Clones were sequenced by immunoSEQ multiplex PCR, and TCRdb holds only the in-frame ones, with some missing. The sample yields approximately 180,000 clones, around 94% seen once. The sample comprised blood. Receptor source: a young woman in good health.

The rearrangement uses TRBV28 and TRBJ2-7; D not resolved. The CDR3 runs 12 residues. Per germline, CDR1 MDHEN and CDR2 SYDVKM. V was trimmed by 6 bases and J by 7 bases, leaving 13 bases between them. The CDR3 DNA follows: TGTGCCAGCAGACTCGCGACCGAGGAGCAGTACTTC. It encodes CASRLATEEQYF.

For this clone: At one end the junction does not follow the germline gene, possibly because of a read error. This sequence joins TRBV7-9 and TRBJ1-2; the D is unclear. CDR1 is SEHNR and CDR2 is FQNEAQ in the germline V gene (reference sequence). This CDR3 has 11 amino acids. The CDR3 bases are TGTGCCAGCAGCCAACTGGGGTATATTGACTTC. Encoded protein: CASSQLGYIDF.

This chain joins TRBV27 and TRBJ1-1, with D unresolved. V was trimmed by 4 bases and J by 1 base, leaving 13 bases between them. The length of the CDR3 is 15 residues. The V gene's germline CDR1 is MNHEY and CDR2 SMNVEV (reference sequence). The CDR3 region has the DNA TGTGCCAGCAGTTGGACGCATCCCCCGAACACTGAAGCTTTCTTT. Encoded protein: CASSWTHPPNTEAFF.

The CDR3 here is CSASSPGGDNTEAFF. The CDR3 nucleotides read TGCAGTGCTAGTTCCCCCGGGGGAGATAACACTGAAGCTTTCTTT. The chain recombines TRBV20-1 with TRBJ1-1, with a possible D match to TRBD1 (5 bases). The CDR3 spans 15 residues. V lost 3 bases to trimming and J lost 2 bases, with 16 bases between them. Germline V gene data show CDR1 as DFQATT and CDR2 as SNEGSKA (reference sequence).

V is TRBV10-3 and J is TRBJ2-5; D remains unclear. There are 15 residues in the CDR3. Germline CDR1 ENHRY, CDR2 SYGVKD. V was shortened by 5 bases and J by 5 bases, with 18 bases between the two germline ends. CDR3 DNA sequence: TGTGCCATCAGTCCTCGACGAGACAACGTGGAGACCCAGTACTTC. This gives the protein CAISPRRDNVETQYF.

This clone has a single count. The chain combines TRBV6-4 with TRBJ1-3, with TRBD1 as a possible D gene (5 bases). Germline CDR1 and CDR2: MRHNA and SNTAGT. The V end was cut by 6 bases, the J end by 2 bases, with 23 bases between. This CDR3 region has 18 residues. CDR3 region: CASRIRTRAEGPGNTIYF. The CDR3 DNA follows: TGTGCCAGCAGGATCCGAACCAGGGCAGAAGGTCCTGGAAACACCATATATTTT.

The chain recombines TRBV18 with TRBJ2-1; 10 nucleotides agree with TRBD2. Germline V lookup: CDR1 KGHSH, CDR2 LQKENI. V trimming: 1 base; J trimming: 0 bases; junction bases outside the gene matches: 0. The CDR3 has 16 residues. CDR3 protein: CASSPRLAGSYNEQFF. The CDR3 bases are TGTGCCAGCTCACCACGACTAGCGGGCTCCTACAATGAGCAGTTCTTC. Supplemented by reference TRBV18 and TRBJ2-1, the full variable domain reads NAGVMQNPRHLVRRRGQEARLRCSPMKGHSHVYWYRQLPEEGLKFMVYLQKENIIDESGMPKERFSAEFPKEGPSILRIQQVVRGDSAAYFCASSPRLAGSYNEQFFGPGTRLTVL.

The genes are TRBV15 and TRBJ2-7, with D perhaps TRBD2 (6 bases). Trimming stripped 0 bases from V and 2 bases from J, with 11 bases between. This CDR3 is built from 15 residues. Germline V gives CDR1 LNHNV, CDR2 YYDKDF (reference sequence). The CDR3 protein is CATSRDRELTYEQYF. In nucleotides, the CDR3 is TGTGCCACCAGCAGAGACCGGGAGCTCACCTACGAGCAGTACTTC.

The chain has TRBV5-1 and TRBJ1-1, with D possibly TRBD1 on 5 matching bases. The CDR3 extends over 15 amino acids. Trimming stripped 4 bases from V and 0 bases from J, with 13 bases between. Per germline, CDR1 SGHRS and CDR2 YFSETQ. The CDR3 loop is CASSPRERMNTEAFF. The CDR3 DNA follows: TGCGCCAGCAGCCCCAGGGAGCGCATGAACACTGAAGCTTTCTTT.

The chain is built from TRBV4-1 and TRBJ1-3; D is ambiguous. Germline V lookup: CDR1 MGHRA, CDR2 YSYEKL. V was pared by 5 bases and J by 2 bases, with 13 bases between. This CDR3 comprises 15 residues. This CDR3 reads CASSSERFAGNTIYF. The CDR3 coding sequence is TGCGCCAGCAGCTCAGAACGGTTTGCTGGAAACACCATATATTTT.

J is TRBJ1-6 and V is TRBV7-3; 7 nucleotides align to TRBD1. CDR3 length: 17 amino acids. V lost 2 bases and J lost 7; bases outside the gene matches: 11. Germline V gives CDR1 SGHTA, CDR2 FQGTGA. CDR3 region: CASSLGQGGPGNSPLHF. The CDR3 DNA reads as TGTGCCAGCAGCTTAGGCCAGGGGGGGCCGGGCAATTCACCCCTCCACTTT.

The chain combines TRBV11-2 with TRBJ1-1; no firm D call. The germline V gene encodes CDR1 SGHAT and CDR2 FQNNGV. Trimming removed 1 base at V and 6 bases at J, with 12 bases between. The CDR3 runs to 14 residues. CDR3 residues: CASSLAGPLAEAFF. CDR3 bases: TGTGCCAGCAGCTTAGCAGGCCCTCTCGCTGAAGCTTTCTTT.

The chain recombines TRBV28 with TRBJ1-4; no clear D. Germline assignment: CDR1 MDHEN and CDR2 SYDVKM. Trimming cost V 1 base and J 8 bases, with 11 bases left between them. This CDR3 contains 14 residues. The CDR3 coding sequence is TGTGCCAGCAGTTTATCCGCCCTTGGGGAAAAACTGTTTTTT. This translates into CASSLSALGEKLFF.

The chain employs TRBV6-5 and TRBJ2-1; D call uncertain. The CDR3 has 12 residues. V lost 5 bases and J lost 12, with 14 bases in between. Germline CDR1 MNHEY, CDR2 SVGAGI. This chain's CDR3 is CASSPGAMRQFF. In DNA, the CDR3 is TGTGCCAGCAGTCCTGGAGCAATGAGGCAGTTCTTC.

This clone was detected once. The chain has TRBV19 and TRBJ1-2, with D possibly TRBD1 on 5 matching bases. Trimming took off 1 base at V and 10 bases at J, with 13 bases between the two ends. The CDR3 is 13 residues long. Germline values: CDR1 LNHDA, CDR2 SQIVND (reference sequence). CDR3 in amino acids: CASSIAGRRSYTF. DNA of the CDR3: TGTGCCAGTAGTATAGCGGGACGGAGATCCTACACCTTC.

This sequence joins TRBV4-2 and TRBJ2-3; 9 positions agree with TRBD1. V trimming: 0 bases; J trimming: 5 bases; junction bases outside the gene matches: 3. Germline V gives CDR1 LGHNA, CDR2 YNFKEQ. The CDR3 loop spans 15 amino acids. The CDR3 DNA reads as TGTGCCAGCAGCCAAGAAACAGGGGGCAAAGATACGCAGTATTTT. Protein sequence: CASSQETGGKDTQYF.

The chain joins TRBV10-1 to TRBJ1-1; D is perhaps TRBD1 (5 bases). The V end lost 4 bases, the J end lost 5 bases, and 8 bases lay between the germline ends. This CDR3 region has 12 residues. CDR1 is WNHNN and CDR2 is SYGVQD in the germline V gene (reference sequence). CDR3 bases: TGCGCCAGCAGTGGTCCAGGGACTGAAGCTTTCTTT. It is translated as CASSGPGTEAFF.

The chain employs TRBV28 and TRBJ2-7; D remains unclear. The germline CDR1 and CDR2 sequences are MDHEN and SYDVKM. The CDR3 contains 15 residues. Trimming shortened V by 5 bases and J by 0 bases, and 14 bases separated the two germline ends. The DNA of the CDR3 is TGTGCCAGCAGTAAGGGCCTCCCCCGCTCCTACGAGCAGTACTTC. Protein: CASSKGLPRSYEQYF.

This clone was seen ten or more times. Here the CDR3 reads CASSTGQGARYEQYF. CDR3 nucleotides: TGTGCCAGCAGCACCGGACAGGGGGCGCGCTACGAGCAGTACTTC. The chain employs TRBV7-6 and TRBJ2-7, with TRBD1 matching over 11 bases. Germline lookup yields CDR1 SGHVS and CDR2 FNYEAQ. The CDR3 is 15 amino acids. The J segment lost 3 bases and the V segment lost 5 bases, leaving 6 bases of the junction unmatched.

The chain links TRBV10-3 to TRBJ2-7; D not resolved. The CDR3 sequence is 11 residues long. Between the trimmed V and J ends, which lost 6 bases and 2 bases, there was a span of 5 bases. CDR1 is ENHRY and CDR2 is SYGVKD in the germline V gene. The CDR3 nucleotides read TGTGCCATCAGCGAGGCCTACGAGCAGTACTTC. Its translation is CAISEAYEQYF.

This sequence joins TRBV13 and TRBJ1-1, with TRBD1 matching 10 bases. V gave up 2 bases and J gave up 5 bases; unmatched junction bases: 14. Germline V lookup: CDR1 PRHDT, CDR2 FYEKMQ (reference sequence). The CDR3 runs 18 residues. The DNA of the CDR3 is TGTGCCAGCAGCTTATACCTCCGGGACAGGGGAGGGGGAACTGAAGCTTTCTTT. As protein: CASSLYLRDRGGGTEAFF.

The V gene is TRBV7-9, the J gene TRBJ1-1, with TRBD1 matching 7 bases. The CDR3 length is 16 residues. V was pared by 1 base and J by 1 base, with 6 bases of the junction left unmatched. CDR1 SEHNR and CDR2 FQNEAQ come from the germline V gene (reference sequence). The CDR3 nucleotides read TGTGCCAGCAGCTTAGTACTGGGGACAGCGAACACTGAAGCTTTCTTT. It codes for CASSLVLGTANTEAFF.

The chain couples TRBV13 to TRBJ2-7; 8 nucleotides align to TRBD2. Germline trimming cut 4 bases from V and 3 bases from J; bases unmatched to any gene: 5. Per germline, CDR1 PRHDT and CDR2 FYEKMQ (reference sequence). This CDR3 has 14 residues. CDR3 residues: CASSSTGTSYEQYF. The CDR3 DNA follows: TGTGCCAGCAGCTCTACCGGGACTAGCTACGAGCAGTACTTC.

This chain joins TRBV6-2 or TRBV6-3 and TRBJ1-2; 7 bases agree with TRBD1. This CDR3 has 17 amino acids. Losses at the gene ends were 0 bases for V and 3 bases for J; bases not matched to a gene: 10. Per the germline V gene, CDR1 is MNHEY and CDR2 is SVGEGT. CDR3 loop: CASSYSPTGRPHYGYTF. Here the CDR3 DNA reads TGTGCCAGCAGTTACTCCCCGACAGGGAGGCCGCACTATGGCTACACCTTC.

The chain carries TRBV12-3 or TRBV12-4 and TRBJ2-7; a weak D match, TRBD1 (5 bases). This CDR3 has 13 amino acids. Trimming cost V 7 bases and J 0 bases, with 10 bases left between them. The CDR3 loop reads CASIQVYSYEQYF. The CDR3 region has the DNA TGTGCCAGCATACAGGTTTACTCCTACGAGCAGTACTTC.

The chain has TRBV6-2 or TRBV6-3 and TRBJ1-2; no clear D gene. The CDR3 runs to 15 residues. V dropped 2 bases and J dropped 8 bases, with 18 bases sitting between them. CDR1 MNHEY and CDR2 SVGEGT come from the germline V gene. The DNA of the CDR3 is TGTGCCAGCAGTTACCGTCTAGGGCAGGATAGGGGCTACACCTTC. Amino acids: CASSYRLGQDRGYTF.

This clone was seen just once. The chain carries TRBV6-5 and TRBJ2-3; 7 bases match TRBD2. The CDR3 runs 13 residues. The J segment lost 6 bases and the V segment lost 11 bases, leaving 11 bases of the junction unmatched. Germline assignment: CDR1 MNHEY and CDR2 SVGAGI. Here the CDR3 reads CAGDPGRADTQYF. DNA for the CDR3: TGTGCCGGGGACCCGGGGAGGGCGGATACGCAGTATTTT.